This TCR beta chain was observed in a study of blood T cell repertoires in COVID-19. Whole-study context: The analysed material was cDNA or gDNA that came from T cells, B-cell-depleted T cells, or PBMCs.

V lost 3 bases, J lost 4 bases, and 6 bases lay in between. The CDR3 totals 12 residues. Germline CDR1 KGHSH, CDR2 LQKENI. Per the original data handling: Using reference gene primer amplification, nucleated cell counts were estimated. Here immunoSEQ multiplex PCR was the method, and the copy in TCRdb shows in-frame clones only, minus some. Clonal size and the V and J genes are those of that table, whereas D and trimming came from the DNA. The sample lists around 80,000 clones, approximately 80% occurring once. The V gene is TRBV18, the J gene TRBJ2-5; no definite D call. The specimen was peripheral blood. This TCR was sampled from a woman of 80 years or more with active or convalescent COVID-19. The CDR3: CASSPLRETQYF. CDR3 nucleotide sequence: TGTGCCAGCTCACCCCTGAGAGAGACCCAGTACTTC.